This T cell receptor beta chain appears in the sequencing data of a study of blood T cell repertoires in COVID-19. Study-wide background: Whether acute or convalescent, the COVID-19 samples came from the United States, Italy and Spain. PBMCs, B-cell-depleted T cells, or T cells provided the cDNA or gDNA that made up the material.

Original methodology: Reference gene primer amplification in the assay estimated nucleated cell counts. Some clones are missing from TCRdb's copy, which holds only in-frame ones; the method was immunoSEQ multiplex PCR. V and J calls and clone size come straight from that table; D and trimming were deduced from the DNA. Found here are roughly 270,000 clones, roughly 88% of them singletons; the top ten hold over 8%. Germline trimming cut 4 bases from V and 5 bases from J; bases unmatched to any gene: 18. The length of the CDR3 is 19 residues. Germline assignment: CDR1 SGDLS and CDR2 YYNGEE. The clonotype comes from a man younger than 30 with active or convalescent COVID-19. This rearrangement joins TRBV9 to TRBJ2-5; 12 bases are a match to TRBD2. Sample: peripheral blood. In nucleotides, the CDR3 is TGTGCCAGCAGCTCCCCCAAAGACGGGACTAGCGGGTATCGGGAGACCCAGTACTTC. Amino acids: CASSSPKDGTSGYRETQYF.